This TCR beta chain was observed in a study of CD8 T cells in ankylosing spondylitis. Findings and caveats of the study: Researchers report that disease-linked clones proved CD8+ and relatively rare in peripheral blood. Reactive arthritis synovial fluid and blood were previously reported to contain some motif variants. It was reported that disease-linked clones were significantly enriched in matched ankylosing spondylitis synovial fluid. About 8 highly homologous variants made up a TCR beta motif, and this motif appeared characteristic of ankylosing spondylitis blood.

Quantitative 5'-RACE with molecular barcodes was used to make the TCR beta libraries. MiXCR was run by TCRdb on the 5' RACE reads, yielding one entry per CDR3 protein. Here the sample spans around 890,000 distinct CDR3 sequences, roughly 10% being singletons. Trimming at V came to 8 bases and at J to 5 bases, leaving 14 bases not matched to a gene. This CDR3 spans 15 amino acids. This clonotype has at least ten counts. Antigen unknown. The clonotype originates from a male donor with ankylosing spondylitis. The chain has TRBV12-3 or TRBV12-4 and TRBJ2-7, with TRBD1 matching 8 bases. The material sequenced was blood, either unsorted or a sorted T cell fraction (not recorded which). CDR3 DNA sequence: TGTGCCAGCGCCTTCCTTCGGACAGGGACGGACGAGCAGTACTTC. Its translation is CASAFLRTGTDEQYF.